The 29 T cell receptor beta chains below all came from one sample that was sequenced in a study of CD4+ T cells in melanoma. Only in-frame clones appear in the TCRdb table, and some are missing; sequencing was by immunoSEQ multiplex PCR. The repertoire holds roughly 50,000 clones, with 89% as singletons. Sequences were obtained from peripheral blood. The receptors stem from a human donor with melanoma.

This sequence joins TRBV11-3 and TRBJ2-1; D is uncertain. Deletions cut 6 bases from V and 3 bases from J, with 6 bases between. From germline, CDR1 is SGHNT and CDR2 YENEEA. The CDR3 extends over 12 amino acids. CDR3 loop: CASSRGYNEQFF. CDR3 nucleotides: TGTGCCAGCAGTCGAGGCTACAATGAGCAGTTCTTC.

The chain couples TRBV30 to TRBJ2-3, with a tentative D call TRBD2 (6 bases). Germline lookup yields CDR1 GTSNPN and CDR2 SVGIG (reference sequence). V shed 0 bases and J shed 6 bases, with 19 bases lying between them. This CDR3 spans 16 amino acids. CDR3 sequence: CAWSVRGTTPWDTQYF. The CDR3 DNA reads TGTGCCTGGAGTGTACGGGGGACGACCCCGTGGGATACGCAGTATTTT.

This chain connects TRBV10-3 to TRBJ1-5, with 12 nucleotides matching TRBD1. From germline, CDR1 is ENHRY and CDR2 SYGVKD. V shed 6 bases, J shed 5 bases, and the junction held 5 bases outside the gene matches. The CDR3 runs 15 residues. The CDR3 spells CAIRAGTGGHQPQHF. For the CDR3, the DNA is TGTGCCATCAGGGCGGGGACAGGGGGCCATCAGCCCCAGCATTTT.

The chain links TRBV7-2 to TRBJ2-5, with TRBD1 as a possible D gene (6 bases). The J call is doubtful: the DNA matches TRBJ2-7 better. This CDR3 spans 14 amino acids. Germline V CDR1 and CDR2: SGHTA, FQGNSA. CDR3 bases: TGTGCCAGCAGCTCACAGGGAAACCCCTACGAGCAGTACTTC. Its translation is CASSSQGNPYEQYF.

The chain recombines TRBV4-2 with TRBJ2-6; D remains unclear. Trimming took 4 bases from V and 0 from J, leaving 4 bases between them. There are 14 residues in the CDR3. Germline-derived CDR1 and CDR2 are LGHNA and YNFKEQ. The CDR3 sequence is CASSPNSGANVLTF. CDR3 DNA: TGTGCCAGCAGCCCGAACTCTGGGGCCAACGTCCTGACTTTC.

The chain couples TRBV5-1 to TRBJ1-3, with D possibly being TRBD1 (5 bases). Germline assignment: CDR1 SGHRS and CDR2 YFSETQ. The CDR3 sequence is 16 residues long. V was pared by 4 bases and J by 0 bases, with 14 bases between. This CDR3 reads CASSEGLQSSGNTIYF. The CDR3 DNA reads TGCGCCAGCAGCGAGGGACTGCAGAGCTCTGGAAACACCATATATTTT.

This rearrangement joins TRBV12-5 to TRBJ2-7, with D possibly matching TRBD1 (6 bases). Germline V gene data show CDR1 as LGHNT and CDR2 as FRNRAP. V lost 1 base to trimming and J lost 3 bases, with 13 bases between them. The CDR3 totals 15 residues. The CDR3 here is CASGLASDRYYEQYF. The DNA for the CDR3 is TGTGCTAGTGGTTTGGCCTCCGACAGGTACTACGAGCAGTACTTC.

This clone was detected only once. This chain uses TRBV11-1 with TRBJ2-7; no definite D call. Germline V gene data show CDR1 as SGHAT and CDR2 as FQDESV (reference sequence). V lost 4 bases, J lost 1 base, and 14 bases lay in between. This CDR3 is 15 amino acids long. The CDR3 loop is CASSYAFGSSYEQYF. CDR3 nucleotides: TGTGCCAGCAGCTATGCTTTCGGCAGTTCCTACGAGCAGTACTTC.

The V gene is TRBV18, the J gene TRBJ1-2; 9 nucleotides agree with TRBD1. CDR1 is KGHSH and CDR2 is LQKENI in the germline V gene. V dropped 2 bases and J dropped 0; count of bases not matched to a gene: 4. The CDR3 runs 16 residues. The CDR3 reads CASSPGTGKPNYGYTF. CDR3 DNA: TGTGCCAGCTCACCAGGGACAGGGAAACCTAACTATGGCTACACCTTC.

The rearrangement links TRBV10-3 to TRBJ2-7, with D tentatively TRBD1 (5 bases). Germline V gene lookup returns CDR1 ENHRY and CDR2 SYGVKD. Trimming stripped 2 bases from V and 3 bases from J, with 14 bases between. This CDR3 has 15 amino acids. In DNA, the CDR3 is TGTGCCATCAGTGAGCCGTACAGGCTGTACTACGAGCAGTACTTC. It yields the protein CAISEPYRLYYEQYF.

J is TRBJ2-5 and V is TRBV10-3; the match to TRBD1 covers 9 bases. Judging by the DNA end, TRBJ2-7 fits better; the J call may be wrong. Per the germline V gene, CDR1 is ENHRY and CDR2 is SYGVKD. CDR3 length: 12 amino acids. CDR3 sequence (DNA): TGTGCCATCGGGACAGGGACCTACGAGCAGTACTTC. Its protein is CAIGTGTYEQYF.

The V and J genes are TRBV2 and TRBJ1-3; D is undetermined. CDR1 SNHLY and CDR2 FYNNEI come from the germline V gene. The CDR3 consists of 12 residues. V lost 1 base and J 8 bases, leaving 6 bases between the germline ends. In nucleotides, the CDR3 is TGTGCCAGCAGTGAAGAAGCGGACACCATATATTTT. Amino acids: CASSEEADTIYF.

CDR3 protein: CSAFRDETQYF. The CDR3 coding sequence is TGCAGTGCTTTCAGGGACGAGACCCAGTACTTC. The V and J genes are TRBV20-1 and TRBJ2-5, with D perhaps being TRBD1 or TRBD2 (5 bases each). CDR1 and CDR2 from the germline V gene are DFQATT and SNEGSKA (reference sequence). The CDR3 spans 11 residues. Trimming stripped 5 bases from V and 5 bases from J, with 9 bases between.

V and J are TRBV21-1 and TRBJ1-1; TRBD1 is the table's D call and was not checked against the DNA. TRBV21-1 constitutes a pseudogene. The CDR3 sequence is 14 residues long. Here the CDR3 reads CASSCRQAQHGAFF. DNA of the CDR3: TGTGCCAGCAGCTGTCGACAGGCCCAACACGGGGCTTTCTTT.

This chain links TRBV19 with TRBJ1-2; 7 positions match TRBD1. The V and J ends lost 7 bases and 1 base, in that order; junction bases with no gene match: 9. This CDR3 has 15 amino acids. The germline V gene has CDR1 LNHDA and CDR2 SQIVND (reference sequence). The CDR3 loop is CASIGRDSLNYGYTF. The CDR3 nucleotides read TGTGCCAGTATTGGGAGGGACAGCCTTAACTATGGCTACACCTTC. Variable domain in full (rest from reference TRBV19 and TRBJ1-2): DGGITQSPKYLFRKEGQNVTLSCEQNLNHDAMYWYRQDPGQGLRLIYYSQIVNDFQKGDIAEGYSVSREKKESFPLTVTSAQKNPTAFYLCASIGRDSLNYGYTFGSGTRLTVV.

This clone is labeled medium-sized. The genes are TRBV5-4 and TRBJ2-5; 9 bases fit TRBD1. From germline, CDR1 is SGHNT and CDR2 YYREEE (reference sequence). V dropped 1 base and J dropped 5; count of bases not matched to a gene: 9. The CDR3 loop spans 16 amino acids. The CDR3 sequence is CASSLKGQGRGETQYF. The CDR3 DNA follows: TGTGCCAGCAGCTTGAAAGGACAGGGGAGAGGGGAGACCCAGTACTTC.

The chain uses TRBV4-1 and TRBJ2-3, with 7 bases lining up with TRBD1. CDR1 and CDR2 from the germline V gene are MGHRA and YSYEKL. V shed 4 bases and J 4 bases; nucleotides not matched to a gene: 8. The CDR3 spans 15 residues. The CDR3 region is CASSLVQGSADTQYF. The CDR3 DNA sequence: TGCGCCAGCAGCCTCGTACAGGGGTCGGCAGATACGCAGTATTTT.

The chain is built from TRBV14 and TRBJ2-7, with D possibly being TRBD1 (6 bases). Germline V CDR1 and CDR2: SGHDN, FVKESK. The CDR3 extends over 15 amino acids. Trimming left V 3 bases short and J 4 bases short, with 16 bases between. The CDR3 here is CASSHEQGFSYEQYF. CDR3 bases: TGTGCCAGCAGCCATGAACAGGGTTTCTCATACGAGCAGTACTTC.

CDR3 amino acids: CASSLGANYGYTF. The DNA of the CDR3 is TGCGCCAGCAGCTTAGGAGCTAACTATGGCTACACCTTC. J is TRBJ1-2 and V is TRBV5-1, with unresolved D. This CDR3 is built from 13 residues. The V gene's germline CDR1 is SGHRS and CDR2 YFSETQ. Between the trimmed V and J ends, which lost 2 bases and 0 bases, there was a span of 5 bases.

The J gene is TRBJ1-2, the V gene TRBV6-1, with D hard to call. Per germline, CDR1 MNHNS and CDR2 SASEGT. Trimming cost V 2 bases and J 6 bases, with 10 bases left between them. This CDR3 has 13 amino acids. As DNA, the CDR3 is TGTGCCAGCAGTGAAACACGGAGGCATGGCTACACCTTC. This encodes CASSETRRHGYTF.

A note on this clone: Germline and junction disagree at one end, which may indicate a read error. The chain employs TRBV2 and TRBJ1-1; TRBD1 is a possible D gene (6 bases). CDR1 is SNHLY, CDR2 FYNNEI, per germline. This CDR3 is 14 amino acids long. The CDR3 DNA sequence: TGTGCCAGCACTGAACAGGGATCGGACACTGAAGCTTTCTTT. Protein sequence: CASTEQGSDTEAFF.

This chain links TRBV25-1 with TRBJ2-1; tentative D call: TRBD2 (5 bases). In germline, CDR1 is MGHDK, CDR2 SYGVNS. Trimming shortened V by 8 bases and J by 8 bases, and 7 bases separated the two germline ends. This CDR3 has 10 amino acids. This chain's CDR3 is CASGGDEQFF. CDR3 DNA sequence: TGTGCCAGCGGAGGCGATGAGCAGTTCTTC.

J is TRBJ2-5 and V is TRBV5-6; 7 bases line up with TRBD1. CDR3 length equals 16 residues. In germline, CDR1 is SGHDT, CDR2 YYEEEE. Trimming cost V 0 bases and J 11 bases; bases outside gene matches: 16. Here the CDR3 DNA reads TGTGCCAGCAGCTTGGGGATAGGGGGCGCCCACAATGAGCAGTACTTC. It specifies CASSLGIGGAHNEQYF.

About this clone itself: The CDR3 does not end in the conserved phenylalanine or tryptophan, so this is likely a read error. It is unclear where the CDR3 begins or ends on the DNA, so no DNA is shown, and the CDR3 is as TCRdb lists it. The chain has TRBV27 and TRBJ1-4. Inclusive of both ends, the CDR3 amounts to 9 amino acids. Per germline, CDR1 MNHEY and CDR2 SMNVEV (reference sequence). The CDR3 spells CASSSSRCL.

The rearrangement links TRBV18 to TRBJ2-2; perhaps D is TRBD1 or TRBD2 (6 bases each). The V end lost 1 base, the J end lost 4 bases, and 16 bases lay between the germline ends. Germline values: CDR1 KGHSH, CDR2 LQKENI. The CDR3 is 17 amino acids. For the CDR3, the DNA is TGTGCCAGCTCACCACGAAGGGGGGATCCGGGCACCGGGGAGCTGTTTTTT. This translates into CASSPRRGDPGTGELFF.

The chain is built from TRBV5-8 and TRBJ1-2; tentatively, D is TRBD1 (6 bases). This CDR3 has 12 amino acids. CDR1 SGHTS and CDR2 YDEGEE come from the germline V gene. V gave up 6 bases and J gave up 5 bases, with 11 bases separating them. CDR3 region: CASTDRNYGYTF. CDR3 DNA sequence: TGTGCCAGCACAGACAGGAATTATGGCTACACCTTC.

The rearrangement links TRBV18 to TRBJ1-4, with 7 positions matching TRBD1. Trimming took 4 bases from V and 5 from J; bases not matched to a gene: 7. The CDR3 sequence is 15 residues long. Germline lookup yields CDR1 KGHSH and CDR2 LQKENI. The CDR3 DNA sequence: TGTGCCAGCTCACGACCGGGGACAGAAAATGAAAAACTGTTTTTT. Amino acids: CASSRPGTENEKLFF.

V usage is TRBV25-1 and J usage is TRBJ2-5; TRBD1 might be the D (6 bases). Germline CDR1 and CDR2: MGHDK and SYGVNS. The CDR3 is made up of 14 amino acids. The germline V and J ends were trimmed by 4 bases and 5 bases, with 14 bases remaining between them. CDR3 coding DNA: TGTGCCAGCAGTGTACAGGGTCGTGGGGAGACCCAGTACTTC. This codes for CASSVQGRGETQYF.

The chain couples TRBV6-4 to TRBJ1-5; 7 positions match TRBD1. CDR1 and CDR2 from the germline V gene are MRHNA and SNTAGT. Trimming cost V 6 bases and J 1 base; bases outside gene matches: 12. This CDR3 is 17 amino acids long. For the CDR3, the DNA is TGTGCCAGCAGGAACGACAGGGTGAGAAGGAGCAATCAGCCCCAGCATTTT. It encodes CASRNDRVRRSNQPQHF.